Below, 27 T cell receptor beta chains from the same sample are listed, as sequenced in a study of blood T cell repertoires in COVID-19. TCRdb's table, derived via immunoSEQ multiplex PCR, lists solely in-frame clones and lacks some. There are roughly 140,000 clones in the sample; over 75% occur only once, and roughly 1.9% lies in the top ten. The sample consisted of peripheral blood. The receptor set was obtained from a man between 65 and 80 years old with acute or convalescent COVID-19.

This chain uses TRBV18 with TRBJ1-1; TRBD1 matches at 9 bases. The germline CDR1 and CDR2 sequences are KGHSH and LQKENI. V gave up 2 bases and J gave up 0 bases; unmatched junction bases: 4. CDR3 length equals 16 residues. In nucleotides, the CDR3 is TGTGCCAGCTCACCAGGGACAGGGCCCATGAACACTGAAGCTTTCTTT. It encodes CASSPGTGPMNTEAFF.

This clone came up once. Other DNA sequences in the same sample also yield this CDR3. This rearrangement joins TRBV29-1 to TRBJ2-3; D ambiguous. CDR3 length equals 12 residues. Germline CDR1 reads SQVTM; CDR2 reads ANQGSEA. V was cut by 3 bases and J by 0 bases, with 4 bases left in between. CDR3 coding DNA: TGCAGCGTTGACCCGAGCACAGATACGCAGTATTTT. The encoded protein is CSVDPSTDTQYF.

CDR3 coding DNA: TGCGCCAGCAGTTACAGGGGAACTTCCTACGAGCAGTACTTC. Its protein product is CASSYRGTSYEQYF. The rearrangement links TRBV5-1 to TRBJ2-7; TRBD1 matches at 7 bases. The V gene end was trimmed by 5 bases and the J gene end by 1 base; junction bases not matched to a gene: 6. The germline gives CDR1 SGHRS, CDR2 YFSETQ. This CDR3 is 14 amino acids long.

There are a few counts of this clone. The chain employs TRBV18 and TRBJ1-1; 8 bases line up with TRBD1. V lost 5 bases and J lost 5; bases outside the gene matches: 7. Germline CDR1 reads KGHSH; CDR2 reads LQKENI. The CDR3 consists of 14 residues. CDR3 DNA sequence: TGTGCCAGCTCAGAGCTACAGGGGGGGACTGAAGCTTTCTTT. Protein product: CASSELQGGTEAFF.

V is TRBV7-2 and J is TRBJ1-5; D uncertain. Trimming cost V 2 bases and J 2 bases, with 10 bases left between them. The CDR3 spans 15 residues. From germline, CDR1 is SGHTA and CDR2 FQGNSA. CDR3 in DNA: TGTGCCAGCAGCTTAATCGCGGGCGGCAATCAGCCCCAGCATTTT. It translates to CASSLIAGGNQPQHF.

This chain joins TRBV11-2 and TRBJ2-7; a possible D gene is TRBD1 (6 bases). The length of the CDR3 is 15 residues. The germline V gene encodes CDR1 SGHAT and CDR2 FQNNGV. The V and J ends lost 0 bases and 2 bases respectively, with 11 bases between them. Written as DNA, the CDR3 is TGTGCCAGCAGCTTAGAGGGGGCCTTTACCTACGAGCAGTACTTC. Amino acid sequence: CASSLEGAFTYEQYF.

The chain carries TRBV14 and TRBJ2-3, with D possibly TRBD2 on 6 matching bases. CDR3 length: 17 amino acids. Germline V lookup: CDR1 SGHDN, CDR2 FVKESK. Trimming left V 4 bases short and J 9 bases short, with 26 bases between. CDR3 coding DNA: TGTGCCAGCAGCCGGTCGAGCCAGACGGGGGAAGGTAACACGCAGTATTTT. Its translation: CASSRSSQTGEGNTQYF. The full variable domain, in which reference TRBV14 and TRBJ2-3 provide the parts outside the CDR3, is EAGVTQFPSHSVIEKGQTVTLRCDPISGHDNLYWYRRVMGKEIKFLLHFVKESKQDESGMPNNRFLAERTGGTYSTLKVQPAELEDSGVYFCASSRSSQTGEGNTQYFGPGTRLTVL.

Turning to this clone: The same CDR3 can be traced to other DNA sequences in this sample. V and J are TRBV5-1 and TRBJ1-1; D unresolved. Germline loops: CDR1 SGHRS, CDR2 YFSETQ. V lost 0 bases, J lost 2 bases, and 11 bases lay in between. The CDR3 contains 15 residues. The CDR3 DNA reads as TGCGCCAGCAGCTTGGGAGGGAGAGAAAACACTGAAGCTTTCTTT. As protein: CASSLGGRENTEAFF.

V gene TRBV6-5 combines with J gene TRBJ1-5, with 7 positions matching TRBD1. This CDR3 comprises 13 residues. V trimming: 8 bases; J trimming: 5 bases; junction bases outside the gene matches: 6. Germline lookup yields CDR1 MNHEY and CDR2 SVGAGI. CDR3 sequence (DNA): TGTGCCAGCTCTAGGACAGGCGATCAGCCCCAGCATTTT. Its protein product is CASSRTGDQPQHF.

The chain is built from TRBV7-9 and TRBJ1-1, with 9 bases identical to TRBD1. Looked up from germline, CDR1 is SEHNR and CDR2 is FQNEAQ (reference sequence). The CDR3 is 12 amino acids. Losses at the gene ends were 7 bases for V and 8 bases for J; bases not matched to a gene: 5. The CDR3 DNA sequence: TGTGCCAGCACTATACAGGGGGCCGAAGCTTTCTTT. It translates to CASTIQGAEAFF.

The chain recombines TRBV4-1 with TRBJ2-1; 7 bases are shared with TRBD2. J gave up 8 bases and V 7 bases, and 14 bases lay outside the gene matches. CDR3 length: 15 amino acids. CDR1 is MGHRA, CDR2 YSYEKL, per germline. The CDR3 loop reads CASTTFQTGGYEQFF. Written as DNA, the CDR3 is TGCGCCAGCACAACTTTTCAGACGGGAGGATATGAGCAGTTCTTC.

The chain recombines TRBV9 with TRBJ2-3; D possibly corresponds to TRBD1 (7 bases). Between the trimmed V and J ends, which lost 3 bases and 1 base, there was a span of 15 bases. The germline gives CDR1 SGDLS, CDR2 YYNGEE. The CDR3 is made up of 16 amino acids. The CDR3 DNA follows: TGTGCCAGCAGCGCGGGGGACAGAGAAGGCACAGATACGCAGTATTTT. This translates into CASSAGDREGTDTQYF.

This clone was counted between two and nine times. V and J are TRBV5-1 and TRBJ1-4, with D possibly TRBD1 on 5 matching bases. Trimming took off 1 base at V and 3 bases at J, with 19 bases between the two ends. The CDR3 has 18 amino acids. Germline CDR1 is SGHRS and CDR2 is YFSETQ. CDR3 DNA: TGCGCCAGCAGCTTGATAGGACAACCCCTCCCGCCTAATGAAAAACTGTTTTTT. Translated: CASSLIGQPLPPNEKLFF.

This sequence joins TRBV6-5 and TRBJ1-5; D possibly corresponds to TRBD1 (5 bases). Germline CDR1 MNHEY, CDR2 SVGAGI. The V end was cut by 6 bases, the J end by 7 bases, with 19 bases between. The CDR3 sequence is 15 residues long. CDR3 sequence reads: CASRNPGLSTQPQHF. CDR3 in DNA: TGTGCCAGCAGGAACCCGGGACTCTCGACCCAGCCCCAGCATTTT.

This clone was observed a single time. This chain uses TRBV5-8 with TRBJ1-2; D not certain. Germline CDR1 is SGHTS and CDR2 is YDEGEE. The CDR3 has 13 residues. V shed 4 bases and J shed 4 bases, with 11 bases lying between them. CDR3 protein: CASSRGSGYGYTF. For the CDR3, the DNA is TGTGCCAGCAGCCGTGGCTCGGGCTATGGCTACACCTTC.

This chain connects TRBV28 to TRBJ1-4; 8 nucleotides line up with TRBD1. Germline V lookup: CDR1 MDHEN, CDR2 SYDVKM. CDR3 length: 16 amino acids. V was pared by 6 bases and J by 2 bases, with 8 bases of the junction left unmatched. CDR3 DNA: TGTGCCAGCAGGCCAGGGGGCGCAGCGACTAATGAAAAACTGTTTTTT. Protein product: CASRPGGAATNEKLFF. The complete variable domain, with remaining parts taken from reference TRBV28 and TRBJ1-4, reads DVKVTQSSRYLVKRTGEKVFLECVQDMDHENMFWYRQDPGLGLRLIYFSYDVKMKEKGDIPEGYSVSREKKERFSLILESASTNQTSMYLCASRPGGAATNEKLFFGSGTQLSVL.

The V gene is TRBV28, the J gene TRBJ1-6; D remains ambiguous. Trimming cost V 7 bases and J 7 bases, with 17 bases left between them. Germline loops: CDR1 MDHEN, CDR2 SYDVKM. The length of the CDR3 is 15 residues. The CDR3 DNA follows: TGTGCCAGCACCCCGGAGGCCCCAGACAATTCACCCCTCCACTTT. Protein product: CASTPEAPDNSPLHF.

Here the CDR3 DNA reads TGTGCCAGTAGTGCGTTACCGGGACAGCCTAGGGAGCAGTACTTC. This translates into CASSALPGQPREQYF. This rearrangement joins TRBV19 to TRBJ2-7; 7 bases are shared with TRBD1. Germline V CDR1 and CDR2: LNHDA, SQIVND (reference sequence). V was clipped by 5 bases and J by 7 bases; unmatched bases: 14. The CDR3 sequence is 15 residues long.

The V gene is TRBV7-8, the J gene TRBJ1-3, with D perhaps TRBD1 (5 bases). Germline V gene sequence: CDR1 SGHVS, CDR2 FQNEAQ. This CDR3 has 16 residues. Trimming left V 5 bases short and J 0 bases short, with 14 bases between. Here the CDR3 reads CASSPNQGLSGNTIYF. The CDR3 DNA reads as TGTGCCAGCAGCCCGAATCAGGGCCTCTCTGGAAACACCATATATTTT.

The V call is TRBV2, the J call TRBJ1-1; no definite D call. Trimming removed 1 base from V and 5 bases from J, with 11 bases in between. The CDR3 is 14 amino acids. The V gene's germline CDR1 is SNHLY and CDR2 FYNNEI. CDR3 sequence reads: CASSEERVRTEAFF. The CDR3 nucleotides read TGTGCCAGCAGTGAAGAGCGGGTTCGTACTGAAGCTTTCTTT. Based on the CDR3 plus reference TRBV2 and TRBJ1-1, the full variable domain is EPEVTQTPSHQVTQMGQEVILRCVPISNHLYFYWYRQILGQKVEFLVSFYNNEISEKSEIFDDQFSVERPDGSNFTLKIRSTKLEDSAMYFCASSEERVRTEAFFGQGTRLTVV.

DNA for the CDR3: TGTGCCACCAGTGATCTAGCGGGAGCCGGGGACACCGGGGAGCTGTTTTTT. Translating gives CATSDLAGAGDTGELFF. The chain uses TRBV24-1 and TRBJ2-2; TRBD2 matches 10 bases. The CDR3 loop spans 17 amino acids. J gave up 3 bases and V 3 bases, and 6 bases lay outside the gene matches. CDR1 and CDR2 (germline): KGHDR, SFDVKD.

CDR3 loop: CASSHRTGREKLFF. In nucleotides, the CDR3 is TGTGCCAGCAGCCACCGGACAGGGAGAGAAAAACTGTTTTTT. The rearrangement links TRBV3-1 (or the pseudogene TRBV3-2) to TRBJ1-4, with 8 bases that match TRBD1. Germline trimming cut 3 bases from V and 8 bases from J; bases unmatched to any gene: 5. Germline CDR1 and CDR2: LGHDT and YNNKEL (reference sequence). The CDR3 is made up of 14 amino acids.

V and J are TRBV11-1 and TRBJ2-7; D is ambiguous. The V end was cut by 1 base, the J end by 3 bases, with 10 bases between. Per the germline V gene, CDR1 is SGHAT and CDR2 is FQDESV (reference sequence). The CDR3 sequence is 14 residues long. The CDR3 region is CASSLDRLHYEQYF. DNA for the CDR3: TGTGCCAGCAGCTTAGATCGACTTCACTACGAGCAGTACTTC.

The gene calls are TRBV11-1 and TRBJ2-4, with D perhaps TRBD2 (5 bases). The CDR3 consists of 14 residues. The V and J ends lost 3 bases and 3 bases respectively, with 9 bases between them. Germline values: CDR1 SGHAT, CDR2 FQDESV (reference sequence). CDR3 in amino acids: CASSLGRGKNIQYF. The CDR3 DNA reads as TGTGCCAGCAGCTTGGGTCGGGGCAAAAACATTCAGTACTTC.

The V and J genes are TRBV2 and TRBJ2-2; possibly TRBD1 for D (5 bases). The CDR3 has 15 residues. Trimming cost V 3 bases and J 4 bases, with 12 bases left between them. Germline CDR1 SNHLY, CDR2 FYNNEI. CDR3 DNA sequence: TGTGCCAGCAGTGATCAGGGCCCTGGCACCGGGGAGCTGTTTTTT. Translation gives CASSDQGPGTGELFF.

The rearrangement links TRBV6-5 to TRBJ1-6, with unresolved D. There are 15 residues in the CDR3. Germline loops: CDR1 MNHEY, CDR2 SVGAGI. V was pared by 3 bases and J by 7 bases, with 13 bases between. The CDR3 protein is CASSYSLSENSPLHF. DNA for the CDR3: TGTGCCAGCAGTTATTCGCTGTCGGAGAATTCACCCCTCCACTTT.

The gene calls are TRBV7-2 and TRBJ2-5, with 13 bases fitting TRBD2. The junction had 5 bases not matched to a gene; V was cut back by 5 bases and J by 5 bases. Germline CDR1 reads SGHTA; CDR2 reads FQGNSA. This CDR3 has 15 amino acids. The CDR3 nucleotides are TGTGCCAGCAGCATGGGACTAGCGGGGTGGGAGACCCAGTACTTC. This gives the protein CASSMGLAGWETQYF.